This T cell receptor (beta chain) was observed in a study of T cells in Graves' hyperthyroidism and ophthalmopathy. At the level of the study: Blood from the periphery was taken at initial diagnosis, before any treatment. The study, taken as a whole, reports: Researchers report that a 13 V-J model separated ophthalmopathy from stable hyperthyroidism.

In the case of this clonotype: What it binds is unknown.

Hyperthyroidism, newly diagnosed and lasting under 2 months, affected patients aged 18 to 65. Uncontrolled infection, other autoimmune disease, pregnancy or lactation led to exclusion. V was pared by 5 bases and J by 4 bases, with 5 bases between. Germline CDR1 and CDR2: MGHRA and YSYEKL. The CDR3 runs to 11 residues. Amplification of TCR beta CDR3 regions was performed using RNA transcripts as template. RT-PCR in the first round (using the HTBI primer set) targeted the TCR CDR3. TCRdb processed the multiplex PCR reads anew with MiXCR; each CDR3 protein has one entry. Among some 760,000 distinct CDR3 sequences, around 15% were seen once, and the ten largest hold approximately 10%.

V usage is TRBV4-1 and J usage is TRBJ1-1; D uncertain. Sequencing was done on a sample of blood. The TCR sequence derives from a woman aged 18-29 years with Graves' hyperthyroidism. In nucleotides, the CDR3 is TGCGCCAGCAGCGCCTTCACTGAAGCTTTCTTT. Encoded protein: CASSAFTEAFF.